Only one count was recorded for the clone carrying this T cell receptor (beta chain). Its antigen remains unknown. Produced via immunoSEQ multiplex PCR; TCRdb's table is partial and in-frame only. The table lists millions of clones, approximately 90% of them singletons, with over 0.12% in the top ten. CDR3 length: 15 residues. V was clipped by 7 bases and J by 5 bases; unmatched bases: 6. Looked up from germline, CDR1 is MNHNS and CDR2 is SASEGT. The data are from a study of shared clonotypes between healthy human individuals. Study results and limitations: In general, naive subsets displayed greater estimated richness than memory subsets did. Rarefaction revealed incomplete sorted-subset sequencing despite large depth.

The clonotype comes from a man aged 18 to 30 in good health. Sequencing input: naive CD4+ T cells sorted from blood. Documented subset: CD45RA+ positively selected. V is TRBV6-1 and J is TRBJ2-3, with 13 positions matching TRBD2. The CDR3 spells CASMLLAGGLDTQYF. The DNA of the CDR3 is TGTGCCAGCATGTTACTAGCGGGAGGGTTAGATACGCAGTATTTT.